Listed here are 18 T cell receptor beta chains from one sample, sequenced in a study of blood T cell repertoires in COVID-19. Produced via immunoSEQ multiplex PCR; TCRdb's table is partial and in-frame only. The sample lists 280,000 or so clones, around 87% seen once, with 1.7% in the top ten. Sequencing was done on a sample of PBMCs or T cells enriched from blood (not recorded which). Source of these receptors: a woman between 18 and 29 years old with acute COVID-19.

On this clone itself: The sample contains more than one DNA sequence encoding this CDR3. The V gene is TRBV29-1, the J gene TRBJ2-1, with 9 nucleotides matching TRBD2. The CDR3 loop spans 13 amino acids. The J segment lost 3 bases and the V segment lost 4 bases, leaving 1 base of the junction unmatched. The germline CDR1 and CDR2 sequences are SQVTM and ANQGSEA. CDR3 bases: TGCAGCGTTGGACTAGCGGACTACAATGAGCAGTTCTTC. Its translation: CSVGLADYNEQFF.

The rearrangement joins TRBV19 to TRBJ1-5; TRBD1 matches at 8 bases. Germline V CDR1 and CDR2: LNHDA, SQIVND (reference sequence). This CDR3 spans 16 amino acids. The junction had 10 bases not matched to a gene; V was cut back by 5 bases and J by 4 bases. The CDR3 DNA follows: TGTGCCAGTAGTTACTCTCCTACAGGGGGGAATCAGCCCCAGCATTTT. Residues: CASSYSPTGGNQPQHF.

The chain couples TRBV5-4 to TRBJ2-7; 9 nucleotides align to TRBD1. This CDR3 comprises 15 residues. J was trimmed by 6 bases and V by 2 bases; bases with no gene match: 9. Germline CDR1 is SGHNT and CDR2 is YYREEE (reference sequence). The CDR3 DNA is TGTGCCAGCAGCTTTTATATCACAGGGGGCGTCGAGCAGTACTTC. Translated, it gives CASSFYITGGVEQYF. The variable domain in full, with the rest retrieved from reference TRBV5-4 and TRBJ2-7, is ETGVTQSPTHLIKTRGQQVTLRCSSQSGHNTVSWYQQALGQGPQFIFQYYREEENGRGNFPPRFSGLQFPNYSSELNVNALELDDSALYLCASSFYITGGVEQYFGPGTRLTVT.

The V and J genes are TRBV7-8 and TRBJ2-1; D unclear. The V end was cut by 1 base, the J end by 1 base, with 8 bases between. CDR1 and CDR2 from the germline V gene are SGHVS and FQNEAQ. The CDR3 consists of 15 residues. The CDR3 region has the DNA TGTGCCAGCAGCTTAGGACTCCTTTCCTACAATGAGCAGTTCTTC. Translation: CASSLGLLSYNEQFF.

The chain employs TRBV4-1 and TRBJ1-2; tentative D call: TRBD1 (5 bases). Per germline, CDR1 MGHRA and CDR2 YSYEKL. The CDR3 consists of 16 residues. Between the trimmed V and J ends, which lost 0 bases and 4 bases, there was a span of 15 bases. CDR3 region: CASSQDLLGQGYGYTF. DNA for the CDR3: TGCGCCAGCAGCCAAGACTTGCTCGGCCAGGGCTATGGCTACACCTTC.

The rearrangement links TRBV6-5 to TRBJ1-4; D is ambiguous. The germline V gene encodes CDR1 MNHEY and CDR2 SVGAGI. CDR3 size: 13 residues. V lost 6 bases and J lost 8, with 13 bases in between. CDR3 nucleotides: TGTGCCAGCAGCTCCCCCTCGGGAGAAAAACTGTTTTTT. The encoded protein is CASSSPSGEKLFF.

A few counts support this clone. The chain combines TRBV15 with TRBJ1-2, with 8 positions matching TRBD1. Germline loops: CDR1 LNHNV, CDR2 YYDKDF (reference sequence). With 5 bases clipped from V and 7 bases from J, the junction kept 12 bases outside the gene matches. The CDR3 consists of 15 residues. CDR3 sequence reads: CATSPRGQGASGYTF. The CDR3 DNA reads as TGTGCCACCAGCCCCCGCGGTCAGGGGGCGTCTGGCTACACCTTC. The whole variable domain, remainder taken from reference TRBV15 and TRBJ1-2, is DAMVIQNPRYQVTQFGKPVTLSCSQTLNHNVMYWYQQKSSQAPKLLFHYYDKDFNNEADTPDNFQSRRPNTSFCFLDIRSPGLGDTAMYLCATSPRGQGASGYTFGSGTRLTVV.

The chain combines TRBV4-2 with TRBJ1-2; D not certain. The CDR3 consists of 16 residues. V was trimmed by 1 base and J by 3 bases, leaving 15 bases between them. CDR1 and CDR2 (germline): LGHNA, YNFKEQ. CDR3 loop: CASSQGSHGDDYGYTF. In nucleotides, the CDR3 is TGTGCCAGCAGCCAAGGGTCCCACGGGGATGACTATGGCTACACCTTC.

As regards this clone: One end of the junction varies from germline; a read error may be responsible. The chain recombines TRBV10-3 with TRBJ2-5; 7 bases match TRBD1. The CDR3 loop spans 16 amino acids. Germline CDR1 reads ENHRY; CDR2 reads SYGVKD. The CDR3 here is CAISKSTGQSTETQYF. DNA of the CDR3: TGTGCCATCAGTAAGTCGACGGGACAGTCCACGGAGACCCAGTACTTC.

V is TRBV11-2 and J is TRBJ2-2, with 12 bases fitting TRBD2. Germline V gene lookup returns CDR1 SGHAT and CDR2 FQNNGV. J lost 6 bases, V lost 3 bases, and 5 bases had no gene match. This CDR3 contains 16 residues. The CDR3 spells CASSFLAGGSPGELFF. The DNA for the CDR3 is TGTGCCAGCAGCTTTCTAGCGGGAGGGTCTCCCGGGGAGCTGTTTTTT.

Notes on this clone: At the DNA level, this CDR3 is encoded by other sequences in the same sample as well. The chain combines TRBV18 with TRBJ1-1; D is unresolved. Trimming took 2 bases from V and 1 from J, leaving 8 bases between them. Germline CDR1 KGHSH, CDR2 LQKENI. CDR3 length: 14 amino acids. CDR3 residues: CASSPSQRNTEAFF. The CDR3, as DNA: TGTGCCAGCTCACCATCCCAGCGGAACACTGAAGCTTTCTTT.

The J gene is TRBJ1-1, the V gene TRBV30; 11 bases match TRBD1. This CDR3 has 14 residues. Germline V lookup: CDR1 GTSNPN, CDR2 SVGIG (reference sequence). The junction had 7 bases not matched to a gene; V was cut back by 5 bases and J by 5 bases. The CDR3 is CAWAFRDRGTEAFF. CDR3 nucleotides: TGTGCCTGGGCCTTTCGGGACAGGGGGACTGAAGCTTTCTTT.

The chain couples TRBV6-5 to TRBJ1-2; 9 nucleotides agree with TRBD1. The V and J ends lost 3 bases and 7 bases, in that order; junction bases with no gene match: 3. The CDR3 sequence is 13 residues long. Per germline, CDR1 MNHEY and CDR2 SVGAGI. The CDR3 sequence is CASSYTDRGGYTF. CDR3 bases: TGTGCCAGCAGTTATACGGACAGGGGTGGCTACACCTTC.

V is TRBV7-3 and J is TRBJ2-2, with 7 positions matching TRBD2. V gave up 0 bases and J gave up 6 bases; unmatched junction bases: 7. Germline values: CDR1 SGHTA, CDR2 FQGTGA. The CDR3 length is 16 residues. The CDR3 coding sequence is TGTGCCAGCAGCTTAACGGCCAGCGGGGTCTCCGGGGAGCTGTTTTTT. The encoded protein is CASSLTASGVSGELFF.

The table lists this clone with a few counts. V usage is TRBV18 and J usage is TRBJ1-1; D remains ambiguous. With 3 bases removed from V and 3 bases from J, the gap between germline ends came to 11 bases. Germline V gene data show CDR1 as KGHSH and CDR2 as LQKENI. CDR3 length equals 14 residues. The CDR3 DNA sequence: TGTGCCAGCTCACCCTCGAGGGTGGACACTGAAGCTTTCTTT. As protein: CASSPSRVDTEAFF. The whole variable domain, filled in from reference TRBV18 and TRBJ1-1, reads NAGVMQNPRHLVRRRGQEARLRCSPMKGHSHVYWYRQLPEEGLKFMVYLQKENIIDESGMPKERFSAEFPKEGPSILRIQQVVRGDSAAYFCASSPSRVDTEAFFGQGTRLTVV.

J is TRBJ1-4 and V is TRBV5-1, with 7 positions matching TRBD1. The CDR3 is made up of 14 amino acids. In germline, CDR1 is SGHRS, CDR2 YFSETQ. V was clipped by 4 bases and J by 4 bases; unmatched bases: 4. Here the CDR3 reads CASSPGTDNEKLFF. The DNA of the CDR3 is TGCGCCAGCAGCCCCGGGACAGATAATGAAAAACTGTTTTTT.

This clone was counted a single time. The CDR3 coding sequence is TGTGCCAGCAGCATTACACAGGGGGCGCTGGGCTACACCTTC. Translated, it gives CASSITQGALGYTF. The chain combines TRBV9 with TRBJ1-2, with 9 positions matching TRBD1. Germline V gene lookup returns CDR1 SGDLS and CDR2 YYNGEE. Trimming took 4 bases from V and 8 from J; bases not matched to a gene: 9. The CDR3 is 14 residues long.

This chain uses TRBV30 with TRBJ2-1; 7 bases map to TRBD2. Germline values: CDR1 GTSNPN, CDR2 SVGIG (reference sequence). The CDR3 covers 14 residues. J was trimmed by 6 bases and V by 3 bases; bases with no gene match: 8. The CDR3 spells CAWRPRGGGNEQFF. CDR3 sequence (DNA): TGTGCCTGGAGGCCACGCGGCGGGGGCAATGAGCAGTTCTTC.